This is a list of T cell receptor beta chains from one sample in a study of cytomegalovirus exposure and HLA in healthy donors. Data came from immunoSEQ multiplex PCR; TCRdb stores just in-frame clones and leaves some out. The data contain 130,000 to 150,000 clones, 89% of them seen just once; the ten biggest clones take up 9%. Sample: PBMCs. The receptors stem from a woman younger than 30 in good health and CMV-seropositive. The CDR3 runs from the conserved cysteine through the conserved F or W. Each record gives: D gene, J gene, V gene, clone size, CDR3 length, CDR3 DNA, CDR3 protein. The D gene is left open where the match is weak. The listing skips clone size in some rows; elsewhere it reads once, few, many or a size class.

TRBD2 TRBJ2-1 TRBV19 NA 17 TGTGCCAGTAGTACACTAGCGGGGGGAGGGGCGCGGGGTGAGCAGTTCTTC CASSTLAGGGARGEQFF
NA TRBJ2-4 TRBV5-4 NA 13 TGTGCCAGCAGCTTTCTACAGGGAAACATTCAGTACTTC CASSFLQGNIQYF
NA TRBJ2-3 TRBV5-1 NA 14 TGCGCCAGCAGCTTGGACAGTAGCACAGATACGCAGTATTTT CASSLDSSTDTQYF
TRBD1 TRBJ2-7 TRBV4-1 NA 14 TGCGCCAGCAGCCAAGGACAGGGAAACTACGAGCAGTACTTC CASSQGQGNYEQYF
TRBD1 TRBJ2-5 TRBV4-1 NA 15 TGCGCCAGCAGCCATCTGGACAGGGTGACAGAGACCCAGTACTTC CASSHLDRVTETQYF
NA TRBJ2-7 TRBV5-6 NA 13 TGTGCCAGCAGCCTCGACAGGACCCACGAGCAGTACTTC CASSLDRTHEQYF
NA TRBJ1-3 TRBV10-3 NA 11 TGTGCCATCAGCCCCGGGGGGACCATATATTTT CAISPGGTIYF
NA TRBJ2-1 TRBV19 NA 17 TGTGCCAGTAGTGACTGGGGGAGCTCAGGGGGGTCCAATGAGCAGTTCTTC CASSDWGSSGGSNEQFF
NA TRBJ2-3 TRBV9 NA 15 TGTGCCAGCAGCGTAGGGACTACCGGGGAGGATACGCAGTATTTT CASSVGTTGEDTQYF
NA TRBJ2-3 TRBV11-2 NA 14 TGTGCCAGCCGACCAGGGTCACGACCAGATACGCAGTATTTT CASRPGSRPDTQYF
TRBD1 TRBJ1-1 TRBV2 few 12 TGTGCCATGGACAGGGGGGACACTGAAGCTTTCTTT CAMDRGDTEAFF
TRBD1 TRBJ1-6 TRBV27 NA 14 TGTGCCAGCAGTGTCAACAGGGGGCGATCACCCCTCCACTTT CASSVNRGRSPLHF
NA TRBJ1-2 TRBV30 NA 12 TGTGCCTGGGGGCCGGGGAACTATGGCTACACCTTC CAWGPGNYGYTF
TRBD1 TRBJ2-5 TRBV6-5 NA 15 TGTGCCAGCAGTTACTCGGTGACAGGGGGAGAGACCCAGTACTTC CASSYSVTGGETQYF
TRBD1 TRBJ1-2 TRBV6-5 NA 13 TGTGCCAGCTCCGGAGGGGGCAGGTATGGCTACACCTTC CASSGGGRYGYTF
TRBD1 TRBJ1-1 TRBV6-1 NA 12 TGTGCCAGTTGGGGACAGGGTTCTGAAGCTTTCTTT CASWGQGSEAFF
NA TRBJ1-5 TRBV6-5 NA 13 TGTGCCAGCAGTTACGCGGAGCATCAGCCCCAGCATTTT CASSYAEHQPQHF
NA TRBJ1-2 TRBV28 NA 14 TGTGCCAGCGTATCTCCACCGGAGAGCTATGGCTACACCTTC CASVSPPESYGYTF
NA TRBJ1-6 TRBV6-5 NA 13 TGTGCCGTCCAATTCCAGGATAATTCACCCCTCCACTTT CAVQFQDNSPLHF
NA TRBJ1-5 TRBV30 NA 16 TGTGCCTGGAGTGTAGGAGGGCTTGGGCGCAATCAGCCCCAGCATTTT CAWSVGGLGRNQPQHF
TRBD2 TRBJ2-1 TRBV5-4 NA 20 TGTGCCAGCAGCTCTTGGAGGTGGGGTAGCGGGGGGTCGCAAGTAGGTGAGCAGTTCTTC CASSSWRWGSGGSQVGEQFF
NA TRBJ2-2 TRBV6-6 once 14 TGTGCCAGCAGTTCCTGGACAGACACCGGGGAGCTGTTTTTT CASSSWTDTGELFF
NA TRBJ2-1 TRBV7-2 NA 16 TGTGCCAGCAGCCCCCGGGGGCAGGGGGAGAGGAATGAGCAGTTCTTC CASSPRGQGERNEQFF
TRBD2 TRBJ2-1 TRBV27 NA 16 TGTGCCAGCAGTTCGGGACTAGCGGGGGTTTACAATGAGCAGTTCTTC CASSSGLAGVYNEQFF
NA TRBJ1-2 TRBV5-4 NA 14 TGTGCCAGCAGCCATCCGACAGACCTCTATGGCTACACCTTC CASSHPTDLYGYTF
TRBD1 TRBJ2-5 TRBV27 NA 14 TGTGCCAGCAGTACCTGGGACAGCGTAGAGACCCAGTACTTC CASSTWDSVETQYF
TRBD1 TRBJ2-7 TRBV4-1 once 14 TGCGCCAGCAGCCGAACAACAGGGGCCTACGAGCAGTACTTC CASSRTTGAYEQYF
TRBD1 TRBJ1-1 TRBV29-1 NA 12 TGCAGCGTTGGGACAGGGGGCACTGAAGCTTTCTTT CSVGTGGTEAFF
TRBD2 TRBJ2-5 TRBV7-2 NA 15 TGTGCCAGCAGCGCGACTAGCGGGGGAGGAGAGACCCAGTACTTC CASSATSGGGETQYF
TRBD2 TRBJ2-3 TRBV29-1 NA 15 TGCAGCGCCCGGACTAGCGGGGGGGCAACAGATACGCAGTATTTT CSARTSGGATDTQYF
TRBD2 TRBJ2-7 TRBV5-6 NA 16 TGTGCCAGCAGCTTGGCCGGCGGGGGGGCCGTCTACGAGCAGTACTTC CASSLAGGGAVYEQYF
TRBD2 TRBJ2-7 TRBV14 NA 17 TGTGCCAGCAGCCAAGATTATGGACTAGTTGGGGCCTACGAGCAGTACTTC CASSQDYGLVGAYEQYF
TRBD1 TRBJ2-7 TRBV11-2 NA 16 TGTGCCAGCAGCTTAGATCAAGTGACAGGGGTCCACGAGCAGTACTTC CASSLDQVTGVHEQYF
NA TRBJ2-5 TRBV11-2 NA 13 TGTGCCAGCAGCCCCGATCGTCGGGAGACCCAGTACTTC CASSPDRRETQYF
NA TRBJ2-7 TRBV21-1 NA 18 TGTGCCAGCAGCAAATGTCCAGTAGCGGGGGGGTTGACCTACGAGCAGTACTTC CASSKCPVAGGLTYEQYF
NA TRBJ1-1 TRBV7-2 NA 14 TGTGCCAGCAGCCAAACAGGGAGGGGCACTGAAGCTTTCTTT CASSQTGRGTEAFF
NA TRBJ1-2 TRBV7-6 once 15 TGTGCCAGCAGCTTAGGGTCCTCGAGTAACTATGGCTACACCTTC CASSLGSSSNYGYTF
NA TRBJ1-6 TRBV10-3 NA 16 TGTGCCATCAGCGATTCGGGGGTATCAGGGAATTCACCCCTCCACTTT CAISDSGVSGNSPLHF
NA TRBJ2-2 TRBV6-4 NA 13 TGTGCCAGCAGACCGCAGGAGGGCGGGGAGCTGTTTTTT CASRPQEGGELFF
TRBD1 TRBJ2-2 TRBV10-3 NA 15 TGTGCCATCAGTATGACAGGGACGAACACCGGGGAGCTGTTTTTT CAISMTGTNTGELFF
TRBD2 TRBJ2-2 TRBV4-1 few 17 TGCGCCAGCAGCCCGCACGCGGGAGGAATCCTCACCGGGGAGCTGTTTTTT CASSPHAGGILTGELFF
TRBD2 TRBJ2-2 TRBV4-2 NA 17 TGTGCCAGCAGCCAAGGTGGGGGTAGCGGGGTATCCGGGGAGCTGTTTTTT CASSQGGGSGVSGELFF
TRBD2 TRBJ2-7 TRBV6-5 NA 13 TGTGCCAGCAGTAGCGGGGGCACGTACGAGCAGTACTTC CASSSGGTYEQYF
NA TRBJ1-1 TRBV14 NA 15 TGTGCCAGCAGCCCCCTTCTTACAGGGCTCACTGAAGCTTTCTTT CASSPLLTGLTEAFF
TRBD1 TRBJ1-6 TRBV5-8 NA 18 TGTGCCAGCTTGGGACAGGGTTGGGAGGTCTCCTATAATTCACCCCTCCACTTT CASLGQGWEVSYNSPLHF
NA TRBJ1-1 TRBV9 NA 15 TGTGCCAGCAGCCCCCGGGGGGCAGAGACCACTGAAGCTTTCTTT CASSPRGAETTEAFF
TRBD1 TRBJ2-7 TRBV29-1 NA 15 TGCAGCGTTACACGTCCCGGGACAGGGAGCTACGAGCAGTACTTC CSVTRPGTGSYEQYF
NA TRBJ2-1 TRBV27 NA 16 TGTGCCAGCAGTTTAAGGGCGGGTAGCTCCTACAATGAGCAGTTCTTC CASSLRAGSSYNEQFF
TRBD1 TRBJ1-1 TRBV5-1 NA 14 TGCGCCAGCAGCGTCGACAGGGCAGGCCCTGAAGCTTTCTTT CASSVDRAGPEAFF
NA TRBJ2-4 TRBV7-6 NA 13 TGTGCCAGCAGCTTGGGGAGAAGAAACATTCAGTACTTC CASSLGRRNIQYF
NA TRBJ2-7 TRBV4-1 NA 15 TGCGCCAGCAGCCAAGACCGCGGGGAAGGCTACGAGCAGTACTTC CASSQDRGEGYEQYF
NA TRBJ1-1 TRBV27 NA 17 TGTGCCAGCAGTTTAACGGCAGGGTCCTATCCTTCCACTGAAGCTTTCTTT CASSLTAGSYPSTEAFF
TRBD2 TRBJ2-3 TRBV11-3 NA 17 TGTGCCAGCAGCTTTGATTTTAGCGGGGGAAGCACAGATACGCAGTATTTT CASSFDFSGGSTDTQYF
TRBD1 TRBJ2-2 TRBV4-2 NA 19 TGTGCCAGCAGCCCAATGGGGACAGGCTCTCGTTCAACCACCGGGGAGCTGTTTTTT CASSPMGTGSRSTTGELFF